This record concerns one TCR beta chain sequence. Generated by immunoSEQ multiplex PCR, the TCRdb table keeps only in-frame clones and is missing some. The sample consists of about 12,000 clones, around 90% of them appearing once. The record originates from a study of blood T cell repertoires in COVID-19. The overall study: Samples came from the United States, Italy and Spain, spanning acute and convalescent COVID-19. In each case, the material was cDNA or gDNA derived from T cells, B-cell-depleted T cells, or PBMCs.

This CDR3 is 16 amino acids long. Trimming cost V 0 bases and J 5 bases; bases outside gene matches: 5. Looked up from germline, CDR1 is LNHNV and CDR2 is YYDKDF (reference sequence). The sequenced material came from peripheral blood. The genes are TRBV15 and TRBJ1-4; 8 nucleotides align to TRBD1. This receptor was identified in an older woman with active COVID-19. In DNA, the CDR3 is TGTGCCACCAGCAGAGATGGACAGGGCCTCAATGAAAAACTGTTTTTT. It encodes CATSRDGQGLNEKLFF. The entire variable domain, with the rest obtained from reference TRBV15 and TRBJ1-4, is as follows: DAMVIQNPRYQVTQFGKPVTLSCSQTLNHNVMYWYQQKSSQAPKLLFHYYDKDFNNEADTPDNFQSRRPNTSFCFLDIRSPGLGDTAMYLCATSRDGQGLNEKLFFGSGTQLSVL.